The sequence of this TCR beta chain was determined in a study of blood T cell repertoires in COVID-19. Data came from immunoSEQ multiplex PCR; TCRdb stores just in-frame clones and leaves some out. The data hold about 360,000 clones, with about 86% observed a single time. This CDR3 spans 15 amino acids. The ends were cut back, 0 bases at V and 4 bases at J, with 11 bases in the middle. Germline V gene lookup returns CDR1 SGDLS and CDR2 YYNGEE. The V gene is TRBV9, the J gene TRBJ1-3; a possible D gene is TRBD1 (6 bases). The receptor comes from a woman in her fifties or sixties with COVID-19, enrolled during active disease. The sequencing input was peripheral blood. This chain's CDR3 is CASSVVGATGNTIYF. DNA for the CDR3: TGTGCCAGCAGCGTAGTGGGGGCTACCGGAAACACCATATATTTT. The entire variable domain, with the rest obtained from reference TRBV9 and TRBJ1-3, is as follows: DSGVTQTPKHLITATGQRVTLRCSPRSGDLSVYWYQQSLDQGLQFLIQYYNGEERAKGNILERFSAQQFPDLHSELNLSSLELGDSALYFCASSVVGATGNTIYFGEGSWLTVV.